This T cell receptor (beta chain) was identified in a study of naive and memory T cell subsets. V was shortened by 2 bases and J by 5 bases, with 21 bases between the two germline ends. This CDR3 contains 17 residues. Germline CDR1 is MDHEN and CDR2 is SYDVKM. This clonotype was counted ten times or more. An equimolar mix of two oligonucleotides served as the beta constant-region primer for TRBC1 and TRBC2. Nested alpha and beta constant-region primers with the SP2 primer drove four PCR rounds on ligated cDNA. TCRdb redid the calling of the UMI-ligation and nested PCR reads with MiXCR, one entry per CDR3 protein. The repertoire holds about 120,000 distinct CDR3 sequences, with around 35% as singletons.

The sample taken for sequencing was central memory CD4+ T cells from blood. The rearrangement joins TRBV28 to TRBJ2-5; TRBD2 is a possible D gene (6 bases). The sequence came from a human donor in good health. This CDR3 is CASSLLVLGLKGETQYF. The DNA for the CDR3 is TGTGCCAGCAGTTTACTCGTTTTAGGACTAAAGGGGGAGACCCAGTACTTC.